Listed here are 2 T cell receptor beta chains from one sample, sequenced in a study of blood T cell repertoires in COVID-19. Sequenced by immunoSEQ multiplex PCR; TCRdb stores in-frame clones only, minus some. The sample shows around 90,000 clones, about four fifths of them seen only once. The sequencing input was peripheral blood. The receptors shown here come from a human donor in a cohort sampled during active COVID-19.

The chain links TRBV6-1 to TRBJ2-7; TRBD2 aligns across 14 bases. V was pared by 4 bases and J by 2 bases, with 16 bases of the junction left unmatched. This CDR3 is 20 amino acids long. Per germline, CDR1 MNHNS and CDR2 SASEGT. CDR3 residues: CASSGILGGTSGSVTYEQYF. For the CDR3, the DNA is TGTGCCAGCAGTGGAATTTTAGGCGGGACTAGCGGGAGTGTGACCTACGAGCAGTACTTC.

The gene calls are TRBV5-6 and TRBJ1-6; D is uncertain. The ends were cut back, 4 bases at V and 9 bases at J, with 17 bases in the middle. The CDR3 is 15 residues long. Looked up from germline, CDR1 is SGHDT and CDR2 is YYEEEE. The DNA for the CDR3 is TGTGCCAGCAGCCTGGGGAGGCGATTTAGTTCACCCCTCCACTTT. Protein sequence: CASSLGRRFSSPLHF.